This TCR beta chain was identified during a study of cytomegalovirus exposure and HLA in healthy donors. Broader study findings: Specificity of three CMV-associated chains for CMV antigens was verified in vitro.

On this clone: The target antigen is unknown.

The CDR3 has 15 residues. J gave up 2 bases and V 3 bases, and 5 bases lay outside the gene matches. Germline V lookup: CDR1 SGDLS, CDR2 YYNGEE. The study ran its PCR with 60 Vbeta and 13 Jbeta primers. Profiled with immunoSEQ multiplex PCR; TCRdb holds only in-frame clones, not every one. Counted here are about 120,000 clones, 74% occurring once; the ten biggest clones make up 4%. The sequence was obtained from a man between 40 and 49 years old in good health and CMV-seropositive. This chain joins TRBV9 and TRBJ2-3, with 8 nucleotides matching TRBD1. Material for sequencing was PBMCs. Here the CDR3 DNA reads TGTGCCAGCAGCGCTGCACAGGGGGTCACAGATACGCAGTATTTT. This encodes CASSAAQGVTDTQYF. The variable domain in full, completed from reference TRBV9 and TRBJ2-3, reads DSGVTQTPKHLITATGQRVTLRCSPRSGDLSVYWYQQSLDQGLQFLIQYYNGEERAKGNILERFSAQQFPDLHSELNLSSLELGDSALYFCASSAAQGVTDTQYFGPGTRLTVL.